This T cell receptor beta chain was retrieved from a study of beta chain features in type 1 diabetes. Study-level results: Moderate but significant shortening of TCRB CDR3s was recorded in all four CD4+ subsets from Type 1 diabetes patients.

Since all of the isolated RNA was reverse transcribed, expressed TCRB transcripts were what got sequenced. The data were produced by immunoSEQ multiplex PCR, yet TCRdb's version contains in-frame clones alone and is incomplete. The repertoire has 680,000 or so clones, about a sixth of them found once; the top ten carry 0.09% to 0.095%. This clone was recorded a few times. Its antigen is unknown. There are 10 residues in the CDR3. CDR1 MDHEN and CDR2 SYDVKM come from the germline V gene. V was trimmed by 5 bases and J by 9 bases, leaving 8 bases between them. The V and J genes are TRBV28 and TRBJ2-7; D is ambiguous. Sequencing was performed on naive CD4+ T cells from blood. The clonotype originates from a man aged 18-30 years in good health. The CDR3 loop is CASSISRQYF. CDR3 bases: TGTGCCAGCAGTATAAGTAGGCAGTACTTC. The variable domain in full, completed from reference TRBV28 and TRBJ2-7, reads DVKVTQSSRYLVKRTGEKVFLECVQDMDHENMFWYRQDPGLGLRLIYFSYDVKMKEKGDIPEGYSVSREKKERFSLILESASTNQTSMYLCASSISRQYFGPGTRLTVT.